Reported below is one T cell receptor beta chain. This CDR3 is also generated by other DNA sequences in the sample. The V end lost 7 bases, the J end lost 3 bases, and 13 bases lay between the germline ends. This CDR3 has 13 residues. Germline CDR1 and CDR2: SNHLY and FYNNEI. The sample originates from a study of OX40 agonist ivuxolimab in advanced cancers. Sequenced by immunoSEQ multiplex PCR; TCRdb stores in-frame clones only, minus some. Counted here are some 12,000 clones, 80% to 85% occurring once; the ten biggest clones make up more than 9%. V is TRBV2 and J is TRBJ2-7, with D perhaps TRBD1 or TRBD2 (6 bases each). The sample consisted of CD4+ or CD8+ T cells sorted from blood, taken in a trial of the OX40 agonist ivuxolimab. The sequence was obtained from an adult with an advanced solid tumor such as melanoma, head and neck, liver or kidney cancer. CDR3 nucleotides: TGTGCCAGCAAGGGGGGATATGTCTACGAGCAGTACTTC. Its translation: CASKGGYVYEQYF.